What follows is one T cell receptor beta chain and its context. Its matching antigen is unknown. This specimen belongs to a study of OX40 agonist ivuxolimab in advanced cancers. Across the whole study: Dose-escalation subjects each had hepatocellular carcinoma, melanoma, renal cell or head and neck cancer. Notes on the study in general: Low normalized T-cell clonal expansion was additionally recorded for some nonresponders. Individuals who were partial responders at 0.1-3.0 mg/kg had clonal expansion that ranked among the lowest.

The CDR3 length is 16 residues. V was shortened by 4 bases and J by 0 bases, with 13 bases between the two germline ends. CDR1 is MGHRA and CDR2 is YSYEKL in the germline V gene. Profiling relied on immunoSEQ multiplex PCR, and the TCRdb table lists in-frame clones only, not all of them. In the table there are 80,000 to 100,000 clones, roughly 94% of which are singletons. This receptor was taken from an adult with an advanced solid tumor such as melanoma, head and neck, liver or kidney cancer. Sequences were derived from CD4+ or CD8+ T cells sorted from blood, sampled in a trial of the OX40 agonist ivuxolimab. The chain has TRBV4-1 and TRBJ2-4; perhaps TRBD1 as D (6 bases). The CDR3 loop is CASSPQGELAKNIQYF. CDR3 nucleotide sequence: TGCGCCAGCAGCCCACAGGGCGAGCTAGCCAAAAACATTCAGTACTTC.